Shown below are 7 T cell receptor beta chains from a single sample sequenced in a study of T cell responses to AZD1222 COVID-19 vaccine. TCRdb's table, derived via immunoSEQ multiplex PCR, lists solely in-frame clones and lacks some. The sample has some 190,000 clones; roughly 94% are singletons. The sequenced sample was peripheral blood, obtained 28 days after the second dose of the MenACWY control vaccine. The receptors originated from an adult who received the MenACWY meningococcal vaccine as a control.

The gene calls are TRBV19 and TRBJ2-5; TRBD2 agrees at 12 bases. Germline trimming cut 10 bases from V and 5 bases from J; bases unmatched to any gene: 8. The CDR3 sequence is 14 residues long. The germline V gene has CDR1 LNHDA and CDR2 SQIVND (reference sequence). The CDR3 DNA is TGTGCCACCCGACTAGCGGGGGTAGGTGAGACCCAGTACTTC. Amino acid sequence: CATRLAGVGETQYF.

The chain links TRBV6-5 to TRBJ1-1; D ambiguous. CDR1 is MNHEY, CDR2 SVGAGI, per germline. This CDR3 has 11 amino acids. V was cut by 3 bases and J by 7 bases, with 6 bases left in between. The CDR3 reads CASSYEGEAFF. DNA of the CDR3: TGTGCCAGCAGTTATGAGGGTGAAGCTTTCTTT.

The V and J genes are TRBV19 and TRBJ2-5, with TRBD2 as a possible D gene (6 bases). The V end was cut by 3 bases, the J end by 7 bases, with 12 bases between. The CDR3 is 13 residues long. Germline V lookup: CDR1 LNHDA, CDR2 SQIVND (reference sequence). CDR3 sequence (DNA): TGTGCCAGTAGTATCGGGGACGGGGGGACCCAGTACTTC. The encoded protein is CASSIGDGGTQYF.

The rearrangement links TRBV28 to TRBJ1-2; no clear D. The ends were cut back, 5 bases at V and 6 bases at J, with 13 bases in the middle. Germline CDR1 is MDHEN and CDR2 is SYDVKM. The CDR3 consists of 13 residues. CDR3 sequence (DNA): TGTGCCAGCAGTGGTTTCGGTACCCATGGCTACACCTTC. Its protein product is CASSGFGTHGYTF.

This chain uses TRBV9 with TRBJ2-1; tentative D call: TRBD2 (5 bases). Germline-derived CDR1 and CDR2 are SGDLS and YYNGEE. The CDR3 covers 11 residues. V dropped 7 bases and J dropped 6 bases, with 8 bases sitting between them. This CDR3 reads CASGLINEQFF. The DNA for the CDR3 is TGTGCCAGCGGACTCATCAATGAGCAGTTCTTC.

The V gene is TRBV2, the J gene TRBJ2-7, with D possibly TRBD2 on 5 matching bases. Trimming pared 4 bases from V and 1 base from J, leaving 8 bases between. Germline values: CDR1 SNHLY, CDR2 FYNNEI. This CDR3 contains 13 residues. The CDR3 DNA follows: TGTGCCAGCAGTGTTGGGGAGTCCTACGAGCAGTACTTC. It specifies CASSVGESYEQYF.

The chain carries TRBV15 and TRBJ2-5; the D is unclear. From germline, CDR1 is LNHNV and CDR2 YYDKDF (reference sequence). This CDR3 region has 14 residues. Trimming left V 4 bases short and J 5 bases short, with 14 bases between. The CDR3 here is CATSTPSVAETQYF. The CDR3 DNA follows: TGTGCCACCAGCACCCCCAGCGTCGCGGAGACCCAGTACTTC.